A selection of T cell receptor beta chains follows, all from one sample in a study of blood T cell repertoires in COVID-19. Here immunoSEQ multiplex PCR was the method, and the copy in TCRdb shows in-frame clones only, minus some. This table holds about 240,000 clones, approximately 83% found once. Sequencing used peripheral blood. The receptors here all came from a young man who had recovered from COVID-19. CDR3s include the opening cysteine and the closing phenylalanine or tryptophan. A D gene is named only where the DNA matches it firmly. Some rows mark clone size as missing; the rest say once, few, many or name a class of expanded clone.

clone_size j_call d_call cdr3_length v_call cdr3_nt cdr3_aa
. TRBJ1-6 TRBD1 15 TRBV5-4 TGTGCCAGCAGCTTGGGGGACAGGGACAATTCACCCCTCCACTTT CASSLGDRDNSPLHF
. TRBJ1-1 . 14 TRBV7-2 TGTGCCAGCACGCCGGACGCCGGGGACACTGAAGCTTTCTTT CASTPDAGDTEAFF
. TRBJ2-7 . 13 TRBV2 TGTGCCAGCAGTGAAGCTTACAATCACGAGCAGTACTTC CASSEAYNHEQYF
once TRBJ2-7 TRBD2 16 TRBV6-2/TRBV6-3 TGTGCCAGCAGTTACTATAAGAGCGGGAGTTCCTACGAGCAGTACTTC CASSYYKSGSSYEQYF
once TRBJ2-4 . 14 TRBV6-1 TGTGCCAGCAGTGAGCAGGGATCCAAAAACATTCAGTACTTC CASSEQGSKNIQYF
. TRBJ2-1 TRBD2 14 TRBV3-1/TRBV3-2 TGTGCCAGCAGCCAAAACCCAGCGGGGTCTAAGCAGTTCTTC CASSQNPAGSKQFF
. TRBJ1-1 . 14 TRBV5-5 TGTGCCAGCAGTTCAGGATCAATCTACACTGAAGCTTTCTTT CASSSGSIYTEAFF
. TRBJ1-1 TRBD1 12 TRBV29-1 TGCAGCGTTGCCGACAGGGCGGATGAAGCTTTCTTT CSVADRADEAFF
. TRBJ1-5 . 13 TRBV29-1 TGCAGCGTTGAGTCCAGGGAGGGGGGATTCCGTCATTTT CSVESREGGFRHF
. TRBJ1-2 TRBD1 13 TRBV7-9 TGTGCCAGCACCGTGGACAGGGCAGGCGGCTACACCTTC CASTVDRAGGYTF
. TRBJ2-2 . 12 TRBV15 TGTGCCACCAGACTCCCCACCGGGGAGCTGTTTTTT CATRLPTGELFF
. TRBJ1-5 . 14 TRBV14 TGTGCCAGCAGCCAAGGACATACCAATCAGCCCCAGCATTTT CASSQGHTNQPQHF
once TRBJ2-2 TRBD1 17 TRBV5-6 TGTGCCAGCAGCATTTTATCCCCGGGACAGCTAACCGGGGAGCTGTTTTTT CASSILSPGQLTGELFF
. TRBJ1-6 . 16 TRBV5-4 TGTGCCAGCAGGTCAAACTCGGGGGGAAATAATTCACCCCTCCACTTT CASRSNSGGNNSPLHF
. TRBJ1-1 . 16 TRBV7-3 TGTGCCAGCAGCTTAATAGGGGTGGGGCTGAACACTGAAGCTTTCTTT CASSLIGVGLNTEAFF
. TRBJ2-5 TRBD1 18 TRBV27 TGTGCCAGCAGTTTATCGGCGGAGGGGGGACAGGGCATGGAGACCCAGTACTTC CASSLSAEGGQGMETQYF
. TRBJ2-1 TRBD1 15 TRBV24-1 TGTGCCACCAGTGAAAGGGGGCCGGTCTACAATGAGCAGTTCTTC CATSERGPVYNEQFF
. TRBJ1-1 . 13 TRBV4-1 TGCGCCAGCAGCCAAGGGGCCGGCACTGAAGCTTTCTTT CASSQGAGTEAFF
once TRBJ2-7 . 14 TRBV5-6 TGTGCCAGCAATACCCAGGGGAAAACCTACGAGCAGTACTTC CASNTQGKTYEQYF
. TRBJ2-5 TRBD2 17 TRBV5-1 TGCGCCAGCATAGCGGGGGATCAGTCGAAGGCTTGGGCGGCCCAGTACTTC CASIAGDQSKAWAAQYF
few TRBJ1-5 . 13 TRBV5-6 TGTGCCAGCAGCTTGGCAGGGGATCAGCCCCAGCATTTT CASSLAGDQPQHF
. TRBJ1-2 . 13 TRBV14 TGTGCCAGCAGCCGGGGGAGGGCCTATGGCTACACCTTC CASSRGRAYGYTF
. TRBJ1-2 . 16 TRBV21-1 TGTGCCAGCAGCAAAGAGGAGACAGGGCTGGAACACGGCTACACCTTC CASSKEETGLEHGYTF
. TRBJ1-1 . 12 TRBV6-2/TRBV6-3 TGTGCCAGCAGTTACGTGGGCTTAGAAGCTTTCTTT CASSYVGLEAFF
once TRBJ2-1 TRBD2 16 TRBV9 TGTGCCAGCAGCGTAGCGGGGGGGCCAAGCTACAATGAGCAGTTCTTC CASSVAGGPSYNEQFF
. TRBJ1-1 . 12 TRBV10-3 TGTGCCATCAGTGCCGGGGTCACTGAAGCTTTCTTT CAISAGVTEAFF
. TRBJ2-1 TRBD1 15 TRBV7-9 TGTGCCAGCAGCTCGGACAGGGGGGAATACAATGAGCAGTTCTTC CASSSDRGEYNEQFF
. TRBJ1-5 . 16 TRBV9 TGTGCCAGCAGCGTAGGTCCCAGCCTAGAACATCAGCCCCAGCATTTT CASSVGPSLEHQPQHF
. TRBJ2-5 TRBD2 18 TRBV7-2 TGTGCCAGCAGCCCCGATCGGACTAGCGGGGGGGGCGGGGAGACCCAGTACTTC CASSPDRTSGGGGETQYF
. TRBJ1-1 TRBD1 16 TRBV6-6 TGTGCCAGCAGTCTTGGACAGGGGGAATTGAGCACTGAAGCTTTCTTT CASSLGQGELSTEAFF
. TRBJ1-1 TRBD1 13 TRBV9 TGTGCCAGCAGCGTGGGACAGGACACTGAAGCTTTCTTT CASSVGQDTEAFF
. TRBJ2-1 TRBD1 15 TRBV5-1 TGCGCCAGCAGGATCGGGACAGGGTCGACGGGTGAGCAGTTCTTC CASRIGTGSTGEQFF
once TRBJ1-2 TRBD1 18 TRBV2 TGTGCCAGCAGCCGAGACGATAAAAAACAGGGGGCGTCGGTTGGCTACACCTTC CASSRDDKKQGASVGYTF
. TRBJ2-7 . 14 TRBV2 TGTGCCAGCAGTGAAAAGGGGCCGGACGACGAGCAGTACTTC CASSEKGPDDEQYF
. TRBJ1-5 . 17 TRBV19 TGTGCCAGTAGTATAGATACGGGGGGCTTGAGCAATCAGCCCCAGCATTTT CASSIDTGGLSNQPQHF
. TRBJ2-5 . 14 TRBV7-2 TGTGCCAGCAGCACCCGGCTTAGCGAGGAGACCCAGTACTTC CASSTRLSEETQYF
. TRBJ1-6 TRBD1 14 TRBV2 TGTGCCAGCAATGGGGACAGGGTTTTTTCACCCCTCCACTTT CASNGDRVFSPLHF
. TRBJ2-5 . 13 TRBV7-2 TGTGCCAGCAGCACACAGTACCAAGAGACCCAGTACTTC CASSTQYQETQYF
. TRBJ1-6 TRBD1 16 TRBV2 TGTGCCAGCAGTGAAGGTCTCGGACAGGGAGATTCACCCCTCCACTTT CASSEGLGQGDSPLHF
few TRBJ1-2 . 18 TRBV4-1 TGCGCCAGCAGCCAAGAGGGAGGGGCTTCACCCCAGCGCTATGGCTACACCTTC CASSQEGGASPQRYGYTF
. TRBJ2-2 . 13 TRBV10-2 TGCGCCAGCAGCCTTCAGTGGACCGGGGAGCTGTTTTTT CASSLQWTGELFF
. TRBJ2-5 . 17 TRBV3-1/TRBV3-2 TGTGCCAGCAGCCAAGGATTGAATAGCGGAACACAAGAGACCCAGTACTTC CASSQGLNSGTQETQYF
. TRBJ1-5 . 12 TRBV28 TGTGCCAGCAGTCCAGGGAACCAGCCCCAGCATTTT CASSPGNQPQHF
. TRBJ2-3 TRBD2 13 TRBV5-1 TGCGCCAGCAGCGTAGCGGGGGAGGATACGCAGTATTTT CASSVAGEDTQYF
once TRBJ2-2 . 15 TRBV7-3 TGTGCCAGCAGCTTACAGGGGAGAAACACCGGGGAGCTGTTTTTT CASSLQGRNTGELFF
. TRBJ2-5 TRBD2 16 TRBV9 TGTGCCAGCAGCGTAGCTGTTTCCGCGGGGGATGAGACCCAGTACTTC CASSVAVSAGDETQYF
. TRBJ2-1 TRBD2 17 TRBV29-1 TGCAGCGTCTCCGGGACTAGCGGGGTAACGGGGGGCAATGAGCAGTTCTTC CSVSGTSGVTGGNEQFF
. TRBJ1-4 . 16 TRBV6-5 TGTGCCAGCAGTTACTCGACGGTAGGGGCGGGGGAAAAACTGTTTTTT CASSYSTVGAGEKLFF
. TRBJ1-1 . 14 TRBV15 TGTGCCACCAGCAGAGTACAGGAATCCACTGAAGCTTTCTTT CATSRVQESTEAFF
. TRBJ1-1 . 12 TRBV6-5 TGTGCCAGCAGTTACGCGGGCGGCGAAGCTTTCTTT CASSYAGGEAFF
. TRBJ2-3 TRBD2 15 TRBV7-3 TGTGCCAGCAGCCCTAGCGGGTCTCTCACAGATACGCAGTATTTT CASSPSGSLTDTQYF
. TRBJ2-7 . 15 TRBV4-1 TGCGCCAGCAGCCAAGGGCGGGGAGGAAGCTACGAGCAGTACTTC CASSQGRGGSYEQYF
. TRBJ1-1 . 14 TRBV10-2 TGCGCCAGCAGCAACCAGGGTTCGGACACTGAAGCTTTCTTT CASSNQGSDTEAFF
. TRBJ1-1 TRBD1 13 TRBV3-1/TRBV3-2 TGTGCCAGCAGCGACGGACAGGGCACTGAAGCTTTCTTT CASSDGQGTEAFF
. TRBJ2-1 TRBD1 17 TRBV7-9 TGTGCCAGCAGCGATACCCCCGGGACAGGGCCCTACAATGAGCAGTTCTTC CASSDTPGTGPYNEQFF
. TRBJ1-4 TRBD1 15 TRBV5-6 TGTGCCAGCAGCTCAGCGACAGGGGTAGGTGAAAAACTGTTTTTT CASSSATGVGEKLFF